Listed below are T cell receptor beta chains from one sample, sequenced in a study of blood T cells in healthy people across ages. TCRdb re-called the 5' RACE reads with MiXCR, one entry per CDR3 protein. Altogether fewer than 1,200,000 distinct CDR3 sequences are present, 25% being singletons, with the ten largest covering around 0.75%. This sample was also put to use in a study of T cells of mothers and their children.

The sample was blood. The receptors were sampled from a girl under 10 years old in good health. CDR3s include the opening cysteine and the closing phenylalanine or tryptophan. D genes are given only for firm matches. Not all rows give a size; the values are once, few, many and, for expanded clones, a class.

>-|TRBJ2-1|many|TRBV6-5
TGTGCCAGCAGTTCCGGATCCAATGAGCAGTTCTTC
CASSSGSNEQFF
>TRBD1|TRBJ2-7|-|TRBV5-1
TGCGCCAGCAGATCGGGACAGGGGAATTGGGACGAGCAGTACTTC
CASRSGQGNWDEQYF
>TRBD2|TRBJ2-1|-|TRBV2
TGTGCCAGCAGTGAGGCGACTAGCAATCTCGTCAATGAGCAGTTCTTC
CASSEATSNLVNEQFF
>-|TRBJ2-1|-|TRBV29-1
TGCAGCGTTGTAGTATCGAATGAGCAGTTCTTC
CSVVVSNEQFF
>TRBD1|TRBJ2-5|-|TRBV5-1
TGCGCCAGCAGCTGGACCGGGACAGGGGTAGAGACCCAGTACTTC
CASSWTGTGVETQYF
>-|TRBJ2-4|-|TRBV12-5
TGTGCTAGTGGTTTGGTAGGAAGGGGCTTGGCCAAAAACATTCAGTACTTC
CASGLVGRGLAKNIQYF
>-|TRBJ2-7|many|TRBV7-9
TGTGCCAGCAGCTTAGGCGGGTTGTCCTACGAGCAGTACTTC
CASSLGGLSYEQYF
>-|TRBJ1-3|-|TRBV7-2
TGTGCCAGCAGCTCAAATCTATTTGGAAACACCATATATTTT
CASSSNLFGNTIYF
>-|TRBJ1-4|few|TRBV6-1
TGTGTCAGCGTCGGGCAGGGGAATGAAAAACTGTTTTTT
CVSVGQGNEKLFF
>TRBD1|TRBJ2-7|-|TRBV29-1
TGCAGCGTTAGCCAGGGGGCCCACGAGCAGTACTTC
CSVSQGAHEQYF
>-|TRBJ2-1|few|TRBV4-3
TGCGCCAGCAGCCAAGATAGCGACTCCTACAATGAGCAGTTCTTC
CASSQDSDSYNEQFF
>-|TRBJ2-1|few|TRBV20-1
TGCAGTGCTAGAAGCGCCCAAGAACTTTTCAATGAGCAGTTCTTC
CSARSAQELFNEQFF
>-|TRBJ2-1|few|TRBV7-4
TGTGCCAGCAGCTTACGGATCACTTTTGGTTCGTCCTACAATGAGCAGTTCTTC
CASSLRITFGSSYNEQFF
>TRBD2|TRBJ2-1|-|TRBV6-4
TGTGCCAGCAGTGGAATGAGGGAGGGCCGCCATGAGCAGTTCTTC
CASSGMREGRHEQFF
>-|TRBJ2-7|few|TRBV29-1
TGCAGCATATCGGGTCCTTCAGAGCAGTACTTC
CSISGPSEQYF
>TRBD1|TRBJ2-3|few|TRBV19
TGTGCCAGTGTACAGGGGGCACTGGATACGCAGTATTTT
CASVQGALDTQYF
>-|TRBJ2-5|-|TRBV9
TGTGCCAGCACCCGGGGTGGGGGAGACCTGGAGACCCAGTACTTC
CASTRGGGDLETQYF
>-|TRBJ1-6|-|TRBV4-3
TGCGCCAGCAGCCAAAAGATCCCTGGGGAAGTTGGTTCACCCCTCCACTTT
CASSQKIPGEVGSPLHF
>TRBD2|TRBJ2-2|-|TRBV4-1
TGCGCCAGCAGCCTCCTAGCGGGGTCGAACACCGGGGAGCTGTTTTTT
CASSLLAGSNTGELFF
>-|TRBJ2-2|-|TRBV4-3
TGCGCCAGCAGCCAATCGCGCGTACAGCTGAACACCGGGGAGCTGTTTTTT
CASSQSRVQLNTGELFF
>-|TRBJ1-1|once|TRBV13
TGTGCCAGCAGCTTAGGGGCTTCCGTCACTGAAGCTTTCTTT
CASSLGASVTEAFF
>-|TRBJ2-3|-|TRBV4-1
TGCGCCAGCAGCCGGGGTCTCTTTTTGTATTTT
CASSRGLFLYF
>-|TRBJ1-5|few|TRBV12-5
TGTGCTAGTGGCCTATCAGGGGAACAGCCCCAGCATTTT
CASGLSGEQPQHF
>-|TRBJ2-1|-|TRBV3-1
TGTGCCAGCAGCCAAGACCACCACCCCTACAATGAGCAGTTCTTC
CASSQDHHPYNEQFF
>TRBD1|TRBJ2-7|-|TRBV13
TGTGCCAGCAGCCGGGGACAGATGACCTACGTGCAGTACTTC
CASSRGQMTYVQYF
>-|TRBJ2-1|-|TRBV12-5
TGTGCTAGTGGTTTGGTACTAGTAGAGAATGAGCAGTTCTTC
CASGLVLVENEQFF
>-|TRBJ2-7|-|TRBV27
TGTGCCAGCAGTTTGGGACTGCATGGTGAGCAGTACTTC
CASSLGLHGEQYF
>TRBD2|TRBJ2-7|-|TRBV5-1
TGCGACAGCAGCATGAGCGGGATGACCTACGAGCAGTACTTC
CDSSMSGMTYEQYF
>TRBD2|TRBJ2-1|-|TRBV7-2
TGTGCCAGCGGCCTCTGGACTAGCGGGAGCAATGAGCAGTTCTTC
CASGLWTSGSNEQFF
>TRBD2|TRBJ2-3|few|TRBV28
TGTGCCAGCAGTTCGGGGACTAGCAAAAGTAAAGATACGCAGTATTTT
CASSSGTSKSKDTQYF
>-|TRBJ2-2|few|TRBV29-1
TGCAGCGTTGAGGCGGGACTGAACACCGGGGAGCTGTTTTTT
CSVEAGLNTGELFF
>TRBD2|TRBJ2-3|few|TRBV27
TGTGCCAGCAGAGGACTAGCCCCAGATACGCAGTATTTT
CASRGLAPDTQYF
>TRBD1|TRBJ1-1|-|TRBV11-3
TGTGCCAGCAGTCCACAGGGGCAACACACTGAAGCTTTCTTT
CASSPQGQHTEAFF
>-|TRBJ2-3|-|TRBV7-2
TGTGCCAGCAGCCCGCAAACTTTAGATACGCAGTATTTT
CASSPQTLDTQYF
>-|TRBJ2-7|-|TRBV12-3/TRBV12-4
TGTGCCAGCAGTTTGAGGGGAATGGGCCACGAGCAGTACTTC
CASSLRGMGHEQYF
>-|TRBJ1-2|-|TRBV29-1
TGCAGCGTCCCATGGACCCTGGACAACTATGGCTACACCTTC
CSVPWTLDNYGYTF
>TRBD1|TRBJ2-4|once|TRBV20-1
TGCAGTGCTAGAGATTATGGGACAGGAGGGTACATTCAGTACTTC
CSARDYGTGGYIQYF
>-|TRBJ2-5|-|TRBV6-5
TGTGCCAGCAGCCCACGGGCAACTGCAGAGACCCAGTACTTC
CASSPRATAETQYF
>TRBD1|TRBJ2-7|-|TRBV27
TGTGCCAGCAGTCCCGCCGGACAGGGGGCGCATCGGGAGCAGTACTTC
CASSPAGQGAHREQYF
>-|TRBJ2-5|-|TRBV7-9
TGTGCCAGCAGCTCCCCTCTGTCCGCGTACCAAGAGACCCAGTACTTC
CASSSPLSAYQETQYF
>-|TRBJ2-5|-|TRBV29-1
TGCAGCGTTCAACAGCGGGCTCTTCGGGGAGAGACCCAGTACTTC
CSVQQRALRGETQYF
>TRBD2|TRBJ2-7|-|TRBV4-2
TGTGCCAGCAGCCAAGATTGGCGGGGGTTAGGCTACGAGCAGTACTTC
CASSQDWRGLGYEQYF
>TRBD1|TRBJ2-7|-|TRBV28
TGTGCCAGCGTCATGACAGGGGGCCACGAGCAGTACTTC
CASVMTGGHEQYF
>-|TRBJ1-6|-|TRBV11-2
TGTGCCAGCAGCACAGGCATGGGGTTGCCTAGTTCACCCCTCCACTTT
CASSTGMGLPSSPLHF
>-|TRBJ2-3|-|TRBV20-1
TGCAGTGCTAGAGATATGATTTTCACAGATACGCAGTATTTT
CSARDMIFTDTQYF
>TRBD1|TRBJ2-6|-|TRBV20-1
TGCAGTGCTAGCGCCGGGACAGGGCCCTCTGGGGCCAACGTCCTGACTTTC
CSASAGTGPSGANVLTF
>-|TRBJ1-2|-|TRBV4-2
TGTGCCAGCAGCCAAGAGGTACCAGGCGCGGGAGGCTACACCTTC
CASSQEVPGAGGYTF
>-|TRBJ1-5|few|TRBV4-1
TGCGCCAGCAGCCAAGACAGGGGTCGGGATCAGCCCCAGCATTTT
CASSQDRGRDQPQHF
>TRBD2|TRBJ2-3|-|TRBV20-1
TGCAGTGCTCCCTGGACTAGCGCCCTCACAGATACGCAGTATTTT
CSAPWTSALTDTQYF
>TRBD2|TRBJ2-1|few|TRBV10-3
TGTGCCATCAGTGAAGTTCGTTCGAAACTAGCGGGAGTTTATTTCAATGAGCAGTTCTTC
CAISEVRSKLAGVYFNEQFF
>TRBD2|TRBJ2-3|-|TRBV12-3/TRBV12-4
TGTGCCAGCAGTTCCCCAGAGCGGGAAATACTCACAGATACGCAGTATTTT
CASSSPEREILTDTQYF
>-|TRBJ2-3|-|TRBV7-3
TGTGCCAGCAGCGAATCACCCTTTGACCCTACGCAGTATTTT
CASSESPFDPTQYF
>-|TRBJ1-5|-|TRBV6-1
TGCGCCAGCAGTCTCTGGATTGGAGGGGCTGGACAGCCCCAGCATTTT
CASSLWIGGAGQPQHF
>-|TRBJ1-2|-|TRBV7-9
TGTGCCAGCAACTTGTTTAACTATGGCTACACCTTC
CASNLFNYGYTF
>-|TRBJ1-4|-|TRBV7-6
TGTGCCAGCAGCTTACCAACTAATGAAAAACTGTTTTTT
CASSLPTNEKLFF
>TRBD1|TRBJ2-5|-|TRBV2
TGTGCCAGCAGCCACACCAGGGGGAGAGGGATTCAAGAGACCCAGTACTTC
CASSHTRGRGIQETQYF